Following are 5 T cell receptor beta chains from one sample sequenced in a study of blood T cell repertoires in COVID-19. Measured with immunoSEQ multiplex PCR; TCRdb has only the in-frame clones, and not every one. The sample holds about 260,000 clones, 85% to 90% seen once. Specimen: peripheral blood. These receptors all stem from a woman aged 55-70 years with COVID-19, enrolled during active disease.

DNA for the CDR3: TGTGCCAGCTCCCAGAATCTTCAGCCCCAGCATTTT. Amino acid sequence: CASSQNLQPQHF. This chain connects TRBV18 to TRBJ1-5; no definite D call. Germline V CDR1 and CDR2: KGHSH, LQKENI. The CDR3 has 12 residues. V lost 6 bases to trimming and J lost 6 bases, with 9 bases between them. The variable domain in full, completed from reference TRBV18 and TRBJ1-5, reads NAGVMQNPRHLVRRRGQEARLRCSPMKGHSHVYWYRQLPEEGLKFMVYLQKENIIDESGMPKERFSAEFPKEGPSILRIQQVVRGDSAAYFCASSQNLQPQHFGDGTRLSIL.

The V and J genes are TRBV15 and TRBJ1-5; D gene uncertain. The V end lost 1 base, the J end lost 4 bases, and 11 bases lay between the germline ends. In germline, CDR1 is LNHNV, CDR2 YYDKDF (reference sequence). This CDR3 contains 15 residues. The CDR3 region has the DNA TGTGCCACCAGCAGAGTAGTTCCCATAAATCAGCCCCAGCATTTT. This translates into CATSRVVPINQPQHF.

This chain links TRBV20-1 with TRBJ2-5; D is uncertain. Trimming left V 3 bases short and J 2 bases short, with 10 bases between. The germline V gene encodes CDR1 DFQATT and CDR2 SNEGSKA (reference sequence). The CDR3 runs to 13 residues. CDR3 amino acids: CSASGGLQETQYF. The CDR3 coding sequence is TGCAGTGCTAGTGGTGGGCTTCAAGAGACCCAGTACTTC.

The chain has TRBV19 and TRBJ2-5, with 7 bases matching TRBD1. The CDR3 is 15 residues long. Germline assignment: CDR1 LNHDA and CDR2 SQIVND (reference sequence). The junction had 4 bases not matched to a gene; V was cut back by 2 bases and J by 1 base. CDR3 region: CASSISWDSQETQYF. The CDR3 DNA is TGTGCCAGTAGTATAAGTTGGGACAGCCAAGAGACCCAGTACTTC.

CDR3 residues: CASSLGTGAGNQPQHF. The CDR3 DNA is TGTGCCAGCAGCCTCGGGACAGGGGCAGGCAATCAGCCCCAGCATTTT. V is TRBV6-2 or TRBV6-3 and J is TRBJ1-5, with TRBD1 matching 10 bases. The CDR3 covers 16 residues. CDR1 MNHEY and CDR2 SVGEGT come from the germline V gene. Unmatched junction bases numbered 7, after V lost 6 bases and J lost 2 bases.